This TCR beta chain was documented in a study of tumor-infiltrating lymphocytes in primary liver carcinoma. Across the study: Surgical resection served as treatment for the primary liver carcinoma of these patients. The patients, men and women alike, were aged 30 to 69 years. Study-wide points: Unsorted bulk sampling ruled out any CD4+ versus CD8+ repertoire comparison.

Of note for this clonotype: Its antigen is not identified. Relative to the germline gene, one junction end is altered; a read error may explain this.

A constant-region primer primed TCR beta cDNA synthesis from around 500 ng of total RNA. Slightly modified ARM-PCR served as the procedure for the TCR beta libraries. These libraries came from three rounds of nested multiplex PCR. One entry per CDR3 protein results from TCRdb running MiXCR on the multiplex PCR reads. The table includes fewer than 350,000 distinct CDR3 sequences, approximately 60% detected once. RNA isolated from unsorted whole blood supplied the blood RNA, with germline DNA also extracted. This receptor was identified in a man aged 35-49 years with primary liver carcinoma and hepatitis B virus infection. Sequencing was done on a sample of peripheral blood.

The CDR3 nucleotides read TGTGCCAGTAGCTTCCCAGGGACGAGTGCCTACACCTTC. Encoded protein: CASSFPGTSAYTF. This chain joins TRBV11-2 and TRBJ1-2; a weak D match, TRBD1 (5 bases). Germline CDR1 reads SGHAT; CDR2 reads FQNNGV. The CDR3 length is 13 residues.